This is a list of T cell receptor beta chains from one sample in a study of blood T cells in healthy people across ages. TCRdb redid the calling of the 5' RACE reads with MiXCR, one entry per CDR3 protein. The sample has about 1.5 million distinct CDR3 sequences, around 40% seen once; the top ten hold over 3.5%. The sequenced material came from blood. These receptors were collected from a woman younger than 35 in good health. Both conserved end residues are part of each CDR3. D genes are given only for firm matches. Size tells how often a clone was seen (once, few, many) or the class of an expanded clone, and some rows leave it out.

size	D	length	J	V	DNA	CDR3
few	-	14	TRBJ2-1	TRBV15	TGTGCCACCAGCAGAGAACGGGTAGTCTATGAGCAGTTCTTC	CATSRERVVYEQFF
few	-	13	TRBJ2-5	TRBV10-3	TGTGCCATCAGTGGTACGAACCAAGAGACCCAGTACTTC	CAISGTNQETQYF
few	-	14	TRBJ2-7	TRBV3-1	TGTGCCAGCAGCCAAGGTCTAATCCTTTACGAGCAGTACTTC	CASSQGLILYEQYF
-	-	13	TRBJ2-7	TRBV7-2	TGTGCCAGCAGCCCCCCCAGAAGGGCCGAGCAGTACTTC	CASSPPRRAEQYF
-	-	11	TRBJ2-1	TRBV2	TGTGCCAGCCGTTACCAAGAGACCCAGTTCTTC	CASRYQETQFF
-	-	15	TRBJ2-7	TRBV4-3	TGCGCCAGCAGCCAAGATGAGGGTAGCGCGTACGAGCAGTACTTC	CASSQDEGSAYEQYF
-	-	16	TRBJ2-3	TRBV30	TGTGCCTGGAGTGTAGGGCTGGGGGTGGGAACAGATACGCAGTATTTT	CAWSVGLGVGTDTQYF
-	-	14	TRBJ1-6	TRBV5-1	TGCGCCAGCAGCTTGGTGGACAGCCGTTCACCCCTCCACTTT	CASSLVDSRSPLHF
-	TRBD1	13	TRBJ2-7	TRBV20-1	TGCAGTGCCGCGGACAGGGGATGGTACGAGCAGTACTTC	CSAADRGWYEQYF
-	TRBD2	17	TRBJ2-1	TRBV25-1	TGTGCCAGCGCTGCGTCACCCGGGACTAGCGACCACAATGAGCAGTTCTTC	CASAASPGTSDHNEQFF
-	-	14	TRBJ1-1	TRBV4-3	TGCGCCAGCAGCCAAGTCCTCTGGAATACTGAAGCTTTCTTT	CASSQVLWNTEAFF
few	TRBD2	19	TRBJ2-6	TRBV20-1	TGCAGTGCTAGATCCGGACTAGCGGGGGGGTTTGGAGGGGCCAACGTCCTGACTTTC	CSARSGLAGGFGGANVLTF
-	TRBD1	12	TRBJ2-7	TRBV29-1	TGCAGCGTGAGGGACAGGGTCGTCGAGCAGTACTTC	CSVRDRVVEQYF
few	TRBD2	15	TRBJ2-3	TRBV27	TGTGCCAGCAGTTTAAACCCGCGGGGGTCAGATACGCAGTATTTT	CASSLNPRGSDTQYF
-	-	15	TRBJ2-7	TRBV6-2/TRBV6-3	TGTGCCAGCAACCCGGACGGGAGTCCTTCCTACGAGCAGTACTTC	CASNPDGSPSYEQYF
-	TRBD2	13	TRBJ2-1	TRBV28	TGTGCCAGCAGACCTGGACTAGCCGATGAGCAGTTCTTC	CASRPGLADEQFF
few	-	16	TRBJ2-2	TRBV5-1	TGCGCCAGCAGCTTCTCCGGCCCCGCGAACACCGGGGAGCTGTTTTTT	CASSFSGPANTGELFF
few	TRBD1	14	TRBJ1-1	TRBV27	TGTGCCAGCAGGGCAGGGGGCGGCAGCACTGAAGCTTTCTTT	CASRAGGGSTEAFF
-	-	14	TRBJ2-7	TRBV12-3/TRBV12-4	TGTGCCAGCAGCCTGGTTGGAACCTACAATGAGCAGTACTTC	CASSLVGTYNEQYF
-	-	11	TRBJ1-1	TRBV7-9	TGTGCCAGCAGCCGACAGTCTGAAGCTTTCTTT	CASSRQSEAFF
-	TRBD1	15	TRBJ2-7	TRBV6-5	TGTGCCAGCAGTAGTCGGACAGGCTACTCCTACGAGCAGTACTTC	CASSSRTGYSYEQYF
many	-	16	TRBJ2-7	TRBV12-3/TRBV12-4	TGTGCCAGCAGTCCAAGAAGGCTTATGCATTTCTACGAGCAGTACTTC	CASSPRRLMHFYEQYF
once	TRBD1	16	TRBJ1-1	TRBV4-2	TGTGCCAGCAGCCCGTCCCCACAGGGGATGGGCACTGAAGCTTTCTTT	CASSPSPQGMGTEAFF
few	-	16	TRBJ2-5	TRBV20-1	TGCAGTGCTAGGGACTACACACCGGCGGTACGGGAGACCCAGTACTTC	CSARDYTPAVRETQYF
-	-	18	TRBJ1-4	TRBV7-2	TGTGCCAGCAGCTTAGTTGGTTCGGGAGGTCGCGGTAATGAAAAACTGTTTTTT	CASSLVGSGGRGNEKLFF
few	TRBD2	14	TRBJ2-2	TRBV29-1	TGCAGCGTTGAAGGGGAGGGTATCACCGGGGAGCTGTTTTTT	CSVEGEGITGELFF
-	TRBD2	19	TRBJ2-7	TRBV2	TGTGCCAGCAGTGAAGCGCTTCCGGGGGGGACTCCCCCTTGGAATGAGCAGTACTTC	CASSEALPGGTPPWNEQYF